This entry lists 26 T cell receptor beta chains sequenced from one sample in a study of shared clonotypes between healthy human individuals. Terminally differentiated effector memory CD45RA+ cells were excluded by CCR7 positive selection of CD45RO-negative cells. Produced via immunoSEQ multiplex PCR; TCRdb's table is partial and in-frame only. The sample includes fewer than 800,000 clones, around 92% seen only once; the top ten take approximately 24%. Sequenced material: naive CD8+ T cells sorted from blood. The receptor set was obtained from a man aged 25-40 years in good health.

V usage is TRBV27 and J usage is TRBJ1-5; no reliable D call. The CDR3 consists of 16 residues. Trimming took off 0 bases at V and 1 base at J, with 10 bases between the two ends. Germline V CDR1 and CDR2: MNHEY, SMNVEV (reference sequence). The CDR3 protein is CASSLSRGVSNQPQHF. CDR3 DNA: TGTGCCAGCAGTTTATCACGGGGAGTCAGCAATCAGCCCCAGCATTTT.

This chain uses TRBV6-4 with TRBJ2-3, with TRBD1 as a possible D gene (6 bases). This CDR3 is built from 15 residues. V lost 3 bases and J 1 base, leaving 11 bases between the germline ends. Per the germline V gene, CDR1 is MRHNA and CDR2 is SNTAGT. Here the CDR3 DNA reads TGTGCCAGCAGTGAAAGGGGACAAGGCACAGATACGCAGTATTTT. Translating it yields CASSERGQGTDTQYF.

This chain links TRBV4-1 with TRBJ2-7, with 7 bases matching TRBD1. This CDR3 has 15 residues. The germline CDR1 and CDR2 sequences are MGHRA and YSYEKL. V lost 0 bases and J lost 3; bases outside the gene matches: 5. In DNA form, the CDR3 reads TGCGCCAGCAGCCAAGACGGGACAGTGGGCTACGAGCAGTACTTC. Its protein is CASSQDGTVGYEQYF.

The CDR3 nucleotides read TGTGCCAGCAGCTTAGCTCAGGGAAAAAACTACAATGAGCAGTTCTTC. Its translation: CASSLAQGKNYNEQFF. The chain is built from TRBV7-9 and TRBJ2-1; D possibly corresponds to TRBD1 (5 bases). The CDR3 has 16 amino acids. V lost 0 bases and J 3 bases, leaving 12 bases between the germline ends. Germline CDR1 and CDR2: SEHNR and FQNEAQ (reference sequence).

The rearrangement joins TRBV29-1 to TRBJ2-7; 8 nucleotides line up with TRBD2. Germline assignment: CDR1 SQVTM and CDR2 ANQGSEA. Trimming took 5 bases from V and 0 from J; bases not matched to a gene: 6. This CDR3 contains 14 residues. CDR3 DNA sequence: TGCAGCGTTTTGCCGGGAGGGACCTCCTACGAGCAGTACTTC. Translated: CSVLPGGTSYEQYF.

J is TRBJ2-3 and V is TRBV7-2; weak D call: TRBD2 (5 bases). Germline CDR1 reads SGHTA; CDR2 reads FQGNSA. The CDR3 is 14 amino acids. Trimming pared 0 bases from V and 7 bases from J, leaving 11 bases between. CDR3 coding DNA: TGTGCCAGCAGCTTAGCCGGGTTAGCGAATACGCAGTATTTT. It codes for CASSLAGLANTQYF.

V and J are TRBV5-1 and TRBJ2-7; 9 positions agree with TRBD2. Germline V gene data show CDR1 as SGHRS and CDR2 as YFSETQ. The CDR3 is 15 amino acids. With 0 bases clipped from V and 5 bases from J, the junction kept 6 bases outside the gene matches. CDR3 nucleotides: TGCGCCAGCAGCTTGGGGTGGCGGGAGGGCGACGAGCAGTACTTC. This translates into CASSLGWREGDEQYF.

J is TRBJ2-1 and V is TRBV11-2; 13 bases map to TRBD2. With V trimmed by 6 bases and J by 4 bases, 9 bases remained unmatched. This CDR3 has 17 amino acids. Germline V gene data show CDR1 as SGHAT and CDR2 as FQNNGV. CDR3 protein: CASRQHPGLAGYNEQFF. For the CDR3, the DNA is TGTGCCAGCAGACAACACCCGGGACTAGCGGGATACAATGAGCAGTTCTTC.

The V call is TRBV15, the J call TRBJ2-7, with unresolved D. Deletions cut 2 bases from V and 1 base from J, with 12 bases between. Germline V gives CDR1 LNHNV, CDR2 YYDKDF (reference sequence). CDR3 length: 15 amino acids. Written as DNA, the CDR3 is TGTGCCACCAGCAGACACCTTGAGGCATCCTACGAGCAGTACTTC. This encodes CATSRHLEASYEQYF.

The chain combines TRBV10-3 with TRBJ2-2; D ambiguous. CDR1 ENHRY and CDR2 SYGVKD come from the germline V gene. The CDR3 sequence is 15 residues long. V was cut by 8 bases and J by 2 bases, with 15 bases left in between. This CDR3 is CAILGSGSNTGELFF. Written as DNA, the CDR3 is TGTGCCATCTTAGGTTCCGGCAGCAACACCGGGGAGCTGTTTTTT.

The chain combines TRBV27 with TRBJ2-3; TRBD1 is a possible D gene (5 bases). The V gene's germline CDR1 is MNHEY and CDR2 SMNVEV (reference sequence). The V and J ends lost 3 bases and 2 bases respectively, with 12 bases between them. The CDR3 contains 15 residues. CDR3 in DNA: TGTGCCAGCAGTTTTTATGAGACAGCCACAGATACGCAGTATTTT. Amino acid sequence: CASSFYETATDTQYF.

V is TRBV6-6 and J is TRBJ1-2; unclear D gene. V was shortened by 2 bases and J by 2 bases, with 6 bases between the two germline ends. The CDR3 runs 13 residues. Germline loops: CDR1 MNHNY, CDR2 SVGAGI (reference sequence). In DNA, the CDR3 is TGTGCCAGCAGTTACGGAGAGAACTATGGCTACACCTTC. Translation gives CASSYGENYGYTF.

The chain links TRBV15 to TRBJ2-3, with TRBD1 identical over 10 bases. The CDR3 has 16 residues. CDR1 LNHNV and CDR2 YYDKDF come from the germline V gene (reference sequence). The J segment lost 6 bases and the V segment lost 5 bases, leaving 11 bases of the junction unmatched. The DNA of the CDR3 is TGTGCCACCAGCCGCTGGGACAGGGGAGATCGGGATACGCAGTATTTT. Protein product: CATSRWDRGDRDTQYF.

The chain couples TRBV29-1 to TRBJ2-1; the D gene could be TRBD1 or TRBD2 (6 bases each). Trimming shortened V by 7 bases and J by 5 bases, and 15 bases separated the two germline ends. The CDR3 consists of 13 residues. The germline gives CDR1 SQVTM, CDR2 ANQGSEA. The CDR3 DNA sequence: TGCAGCGCGGGGGCGGGGCCAGACAATGAGCAGTTCTTC. It is translated as CSAGAGPDNEQFF.

This clone has only one observation. The chain is built from TRBV7-9 and TRBJ2-1; TRBD2 matches 10 bases. Trimming at V came to 4 bases and at J to 3 bases, leaving 9 bases not matched to a gene. The CDR3 extends over 17 amino acids. Per the germline V gene, CDR1 is SEHNR and CDR2 is FQNEAQ (reference sequence). The DNA for the CDR3 is TGTGCCAGCAGCTATCTAGCGGGAGTAAAGGACTACAATGAGCAGTTCTTC. Amino acids: CASSYLAGVKDYNEQFF.

This chain joins TRBV5-4 and TRBJ2-3, with TRBD2 identical over 10 bases. The CDR3 is made up of 15 amino acids. Germline-derived CDR1 and CDR2 are SGHNT and YYREEE (reference sequence). With 3 bases clipped from V and 6 bases from J, the junction kept 7 bases outside the gene matches. The CDR3 region is CASSWVASGSDTQYF. The CDR3, as DNA: TGTGCCAGCAGCTGGGTCGCTAGCGGGAGTGATACGCAGTATTTT.

This clone was picked up a small number of times. This sequence joins TRBV11-2 and TRBJ1-1, with D possibly matching TRBD1 (5 bases). Per germline, CDR1 SGHAT and CDR2 FQNNGV. V was pared by 2 bases and J by 3 bases, with 19 bases between. This CDR3 region has 17 residues. The chain's CDR3 is CASSLNFIGAGDTEAFF. In DNA, the CDR3 is TGTGCCAGCAGCTTAAATTTCATTGGGGCGGGGGACACTGAAGCTTTCTTT.

The V and J genes are TRBV11-2 and TRBJ2-7; TRBD2 matches 12 bases. The V and J ends lost 4 bases and 3 bases, in that order; junction bases with no gene match: 4. There are 15 residues in the CDR3. Germline V lookup: CDR1 SGHAT, CDR2 FQNNGV. The CDR3 spells CASSSGLAGIYEQYF. The CDR3 bases are TGTGCCAGCAGCTCGGGACTAGCGGGTATCTACGAGCAGTACTTC.

This clone was recorded a few times. The chain employs TRBV29-1 and TRBJ2-7; D possibly matches TRBD1 or TRBD2 (5 bases each). Germline V gene data show CDR1 as SQVTM and CDR2 as ANQGSEA. V was pared by 6 bases and J by 2 bases, with 14 bases between. The CDR3 totals 13 residues. The CDR3 DNA is TGCAGCGTCCGGGACCGTGAGACCTACGAGCAGTACTTC. Translating gives CSVRDRETYEQYF.

V gene TRBV10-3 combines with J gene TRBJ1-2; D remains unclear. CDR1 is ENHRY, CDR2 SYGVKD, per germline. This CDR3 region has 13 residues. Trimming removed 3 bases at V and 4 bases at J, with 9 bases between. DNA of the CDR3: TGTGCCATCAGTGAAGAGGCACCCTATGGCTACACCTTC. Protein: CAISEEAPYGYTF.

The genes are TRBV10-3 and TRBJ2-7; 9 positions match TRBD1. With V trimmed by 5 bases and J by 7 bases, 12 bases remained unmatched. Germline V gene lookup returns CDR1 ENHRY and CDR2 SYGVKD. The CDR3 length is 15 residues. The DNA of the CDR3 is TGTGCCATCAGTACACAGGGGGCACCGTCCTCTGAGCAGTACTTC. It specifies CAISTQGAPSSEQYF.

The rearrangement uses TRBV4-1 and TRBJ2-1; D remains unclear. Trimming stripped 1 base from V and 4 bases from J, with 14 bases between. Germline assignment: CDR1 MGHRA and CDR2 YSYEKL. This CDR3 has 16 residues. The CDR3 nucleotides read TGCGCCAGCAGCCAAGTACAGCGAGTTAGGTACAATGAGCAGTTCTTC. Residues: CASSQVQRVRYNEQFF.

On this clone: In the same sample, other DNA sequences code for this CDR3. V gene TRBV7-9 combines with J gene TRBJ2-7; no clear D gene. Deletions cut 3 bases from V and 3 bases from J, with 6 bases between. This CDR3 has 12 residues. Germline CDR1 reads SEHNR; CDR2 reads FQNEAQ (reference sequence). This chain's CDR3 is CASSLADYEQYF. CDR3 DNA: TGTGCCAGCAGCTTGGCCGACTACGAGCAGTACTTC.

This clone showed up just a few times. The chain combines TRBV2 with TRBJ1-2, with D possibly TRBD1 on 6 matching bases. The CDR3 has 12 residues. Trimming took 6 bases from V and 8 from J, leaving 13 bases between them. Germline values: CDR1 SNHLY, CDR2 FYNNEI. The CDR3 region has the DNA TGTGCCAGCAGGATCGTCCAGGGGGGCTACACCTTC. It yields the protein CASRIVQGGYTF.

The chain carries TRBV7-9 and TRBJ2-7; maybe TRBD2 (6 bases). The CDR3 loop spans 16 amino acids. Germline loops: CDR1 SEHNR, CDR2 FQNEAQ (reference sequence). Trimming shortened V by 5 bases and J by 4 bases, and 21 bases separated the two germline ends. CDR3 coding DNA: TGTGCCAGCAGCAAGGGGACTGTAGAATCGGAATACGAGCAGTACTTC. Translating gives CASSKGTVESEYEQYF.

This clone showed up just once. The same CDR3 also results from other DNA sequences found in this sample. The J gene is TRBJ2-7, the V gene TRBV2; the D is unclear. This CDR3 comprises 10 residues. V was cut by 4 bases and J by 6 bases, with 4 bases left in between. The germline CDR1 and CDR2 sequences are SNHLY and FYNNEI. CDR3 region: CASSVREQYF. As DNA, the CDR3 is TGTGCCAGCAGTGTGCGCGAGCAGTACTTC.